This passage covers 6 T cell receptor beta chains from one sample sequenced in a study of Graves' ophthalmopathy and Graves' hyperthyroidism. Using RNA transcripts, the TCR beta CDR3 regions were amplified. Scientists carried out first-round RT-PCR using HTBI primers and then a second-round multiplex PCR. Each CDR3 protein gets one entry after TCRdb re-called the multiplex PCR reads with MiXCR. Altogether about 740,000 distinct CDR3 sequences are present, roughly two fifths being singletons, with the ten largest covering 44%. Sequences were obtained from peripheral blood. These receptors were taken from an adult man with Graves' ophthalmopathy.

V usage is TRBV4-3 and J usage is TRBJ2-2; 9 bases fit TRBD1. The CDR3 consists of 16 residues. The trim removed 6 bases at V and 1 base at J, leaving 6 bases unmatched. The V gene's germline CDR1 is LGHNA and CDR2 YSLEER. The CDR3: CASSQWDRVNTGELFF. Written as DNA, the CDR3 is TGCGCCAGCAGTCAGTGGGACAGGGTGAACACCGGGGAGCTGTTTTTT.

About this clonotype: This may be a read error, as it is one base from a much larger clone. CDR3 coding DNA: TGTGCCATCAGTACAGGGGGCCCCTACGAGCAGTACTTC. Residues: CAISTGGPYEQYF. The rearrangement links TRBV10-3 to TRBJ2-7, with 9 bases aligning to TRBD1. Germline CDR1 reads ENHRY; CDR2 reads SYGVKD. CDR3 length equals 13 residues. J gave up 2 bases and V 5 bases, and 1 base lay outside the gene matches.

Note on this clonotype: One end of the junction fails to match germline, which may point to a read error. This chain uses TRBV10-3 with TRBJ1-1, with no clear D. CDR1 ENHRY and CDR2 SYGVKD come from the germline V gene. This CDR3 is 14 amino acids long. The CDR3 DNA follows: TGTGCCAGCAGTGTACAATACATGAACACTGAAGCTTTCTTT. Protein sequence: CASSVQYMNTEAFF.

The chain links TRBV20-1 to TRBJ1-6; 7 nucleotides align to TRBD1. Trimming at V came to 4 bases and at J to 13 bases, leaving 7 bases not matched to a gene. This CDR3 is 12 amino acids long. Germline V gives CDR1 DFQATT, CDR2 SNEGSKA (reference sequence). The CDR3 sequence is CSATQGGHPLHF. Here the CDR3 DNA reads TGCAGTGCTACTCAGGGGGGGCATCCCCTCCACTTT.

This clonotype was observed many times. DNA of the CDR3: TGTGCCAGCACCTGGACTAACCAAGAGACCCAGTACTTC. The encoded protein is CASTWTNQETQYF. The V and J genes are TRBV7-9 and TRBJ2-5, with D possibly matching TRBD2 (6 bases). CDR3 size: 13 residues. CDR1 and CDR2 from the germline V gene are SEHNR and FQNEAQ (reference sequence). Trimming left V 7 bases short and J 0 bases short, with 9 bases between.

The table lists this clonotype with many counts. The rearrangement uses TRBV29-1 and TRBJ2-7; 8 nucleotides align to TRBD1. Trimming removed 0 bases from V and 2 bases from J; junction bases left unmatched: 3. Germline V CDR1 and CDR2: SQVTM, ANQGSEA. The CDR3 totals 14 residues. This CDR3 is CSVEDQGAPYEQYF. The CDR3 coding sequence is TGCAGCGTTGAAGATCAGGGGGCTCCCTACGAGCAGTACTTC.